This T cell receptor (beta chain) was captured in a study of T-cell reconstitution after alpha-beta-depleted transplantation in children. Study-wide points: The high TCRbeta diversity at day 60 in some patients came from surviving recipient T cells and thymic progenitors. T-cell counts and diversity at one year post-transplant came mainly from newly produced T cells. Alpha-beta T cells about two months after transplant reportedly derived from several hundred expanded graft clones.

Comments on this clonotype: Its antigen remains unidentified.

Preparation of the TCRbeta library used unique molecular identifiers. TCRdb re-called the PCR reads with MiXCR, one entry per CDR3 protein. The data hold 300,000 to 400,000 distinct CDR3 sequences, with roughly 15% observed a single time. This TCR derives from a male patient between 2 and 10 years old who had a stem cell transplant for acute lymphoblastic leukemia, so the T cells may come from the graft donor. Sample: PBMCs, mostly from graft donor cells, taken 360 days after TCRalphabeta/CD19-depleted stem cell transplant.

As DNA, the CDR3 is TGTGCCAGCACGCCCTCATGGAGAATGAAGACCCAGTACTTC. Translated, it gives CASTPSWRMKTQYF. This chain links TRBV12-3 or TRBV12-4 with TRBJ2-5; D uncertain. Trimming shortened V by 7 bases and J by 6 bases, and 18 bases separated the two germline ends. The CDR3 loop spans 14 amino acids.